This is a list of T cell receptor beta chains from one sample in a study of cytomegalovirus exposure and HLA in healthy donors. Data came from immunoSEQ multiplex PCR; TCRdb stores just in-frame clones and leaves some out. This table has about 140,000 clones, about three quarters appearing once. The source material was PBMCs. The source of these receptors is a young man in good health and CMV-seronegative. The CDR3 runs from the conserved cysteine through the conserved F or W. A D gene is named only where the DNA matches it firmly. Clone size is shown for a subset of rows, as once, few, many or a class of expanded clone.

- TRBJ1-1 - TRBV6-5 CASSRPQGTNTEAFF TGTGCCAGCAGCCGACCACAGGGCACGAACACTGAAGCTTTCTTT
- TRBJ1-1 - TRBV29-1 CSASGTEAFF TGCAGCGCCTCAGGAACTGAAGCTTTCTTT
once TRBJ2-1 TRBD1 TRBV18 CASSPGGPGLHEQFF TGTGCCAGCTCCCCAGGGGGCCCCGGCCTCCATGAGCAGTTCTTC
few TRBJ2-3 - TRBV18 CASSPFQQSTDTQYF TGTGCCAGCTCACCATTCCAACAGAGCACAGATACGCAGTATTTT
- TRBJ2-3 - TRBV4-2 CASSQEANTQYF TGTGCCAGCAGCCAAGAAGCTAATACGCAGTATTTT
- TRBJ2-7 TRBD1 TRBV2 CASSGTGGGVQYF TGTGCCAGCAGTGGGACAGGGGGAGGAGTGCAGTACTTC
- TRBJ1-5 TRBD1 TRBV19 CASSTGTGRDNSNQPQHF TGTGCCAGTAGTACTGGGACAGGGAGGGACAATAGCAATCAGCCCCAGCATTTT
- TRBJ2-7 TRBD1 TRBV27 CASRFQGDDEQYF TGTGCCAGCAGGTTCCAGGGGGACGACGAGCAGTACTTC
- TRBJ1-6 - TRBV27 CASSPYKGVSSYNSPLHF TGTGCCAGCAGTCCTTATAAAGGAGTGAGCTCCTATAATTCACCCCTCCACTTT
- TRBJ2-7 TRBD1 TRBV5-6 CASSLLGQGAYEQYF TGTGCCAGCAGCTTGTTGGGACAGGGGGCCTACGAGCAGTACTTC
few TRBJ2-7 TRBD1 TRBV10-3 CAISGGTGDVDEQYF TGTGCCATCAGTGGGGGGACAGGGGATGTGGACGAGCAGTACTTC
- TRBJ2-7 TRBD1 TRBV7-9 CASSSPDRGGEQYF TGTGCCAGCAGCTCCCCCGACAGGGGTGGCGAGCAGTACTTC
- TRBJ1-5 - TRBV19 CASSMGSRSNQPQHF TGTGCCAGTAGTATGGGCAGCCGATCGAATCAGCCCCAGCATTTT
- TRBJ1-1 - TRBV2 CASSVWTAGPNTEAFF TGTGCCAGCAGTGTTTGGACAGCCGGACCAAACACTGAAGCTTTCTTT